Following are 15 T cell receptor beta chains from one sample sequenced in a study of cytotoxic CD8 clonotypes in ibrutinib-treated CLL. The table came from immunoSEQ multiplex PCR; TCRdb's copy has only in-frame clones and leaves some out. The repertoire includes 300,000 to 350,000 clones, 80% of them detected once, and 5.5% to 8% sits in the top ten. Sequenced here: PBMCs, sampled before ibrutinib treatment. The source of these receptors is a human donor with chronic lymphocytic leukemia.

This clone was counted between two and nine times. The chain combines TRBV11-2 with TRBJ2-7; 8 bases are a match to TRBD2. This CDR3 has 15 amino acids. V was pared by 5 bases and J by 2 bases, with 8 bases of the junction left unmatched. In germline, CDR1 is SGHAT, CDR2 FQNNGV. The CDR3 is CASSLLAGLTYEQYF. The CDR3 nucleotides read TGTGCCAGCAGCCTATTAGCGGGACTCACCTACGAGCAGTACTTC.

The chain has TRBV7-9 and TRBJ2-7, with 12 bases identical to TRBD2. J lost 6 bases, V lost 3 bases, and 12 bases had no gene match. The length of the CDR3 is 17 residues. Germline V gene sequence: CDR1 SEHNR, CDR2 FQNEAQ (reference sequence). The CDR3 region has the DNA TGTGCCAGCAGCTTTCGTTCCGGAGGACTAGCGGGACTCGAGCAGTACTTC. This gives the protein CASSFRSGGLAGLEQYF.

This clone was detected a few times. This sequence joins TRBV7-3 and TRBJ2-1; D is ambiguous. V was trimmed by 3 bases and J by 5 bases, leaving 11 bases between them. This CDR3 contains 14 residues. In germline, CDR1 is SGHTA, CDR2 FQGTGA. The CDR3: CASSLGSANNEQFF. As DNA, the CDR3 is TGTGCCAGCAGCTTGGGGTCGGCGAACAATGAGCAGTTCTTC. The full variable domain, its missing parts supplied by reference TRBV7-3 and TRBJ2-1, is GAGVSQTPSNKVTEKGKYVELRCDPISGHTALYWYRQSLGQGPEFLIYFQGTGAADDSGLPNDRFFAVRPEGSVSTLKIQRTERGDSAVYLCASSLGSANNEQFFGPGTRLTVL.

The V gene is TRBV7-2, the J gene TRBJ2-7, with 14 bases that match TRBD2. CDR1 and CDR2 (germline): SGHTA, FQGNSA. CDR3 size: 19 residues. The J segment lost 8 bases and the V segment lost 1 base, leaving 16 bases of the junction unmatched. CDR3 residues: CASSLGPGTSGSPLWKQYF. The CDR3 DNA reads as TGTGCCAGCAGCTTAGGGCCCGGGACTAGCGGGAGCCCCCTTTGGAAGCAGTACTTC.

This clone was seen just once. The chain is built from TRBV6-5 and TRBJ2-3; D ambiguous. Germline CDR1 reads MNHEY; CDR2 reads SVGAGI. CDR3 length: 16 amino acids. Trimming took 2 bases from V and 3 from J, leaving 15 bases between them. This chain's CDR3 is CASSYAPPSVTDTQYF. CDR3 DNA: TGTGCCAGCAGTTACGCCCCCCCCTCGGTGACAGATACGCAGTATTTT.

This chain uses TRBV5-8 with TRBJ2-1, with D perhaps matching TRBD2 (6 bases). V was shortened by 2 bases and J by 7 bases, with 13 bases between the two germline ends. This CDR3 is 14 amino acids long. Per germline, CDR1 SGHTS and CDR2 YDEGEE. The CDR3 is CASSFGPGRNEQFF. The CDR3 DNA follows: TGTGCCAGCAGCTTTGGCCCAGGGAGGAATGAGCAGTTCTTC.

This sequence joins TRBV28 and TRBJ2-7, with a possible D match to TRBD2 (5 bases). The germline gives CDR1 MDHEN, CDR2 SYDVKM. The CDR3 runs to 13 residues. The V end was cut by 4 bases, the J end by 6 bases, with 13 bases between. CDR3 DNA sequence: TGTGCCAGCAGTTGGCGGGCGCGCGGCGAGCAGTACTTC. It codes for CASSWRARGEQYF.

The chain combines TRBV2 with TRBJ1-2; 8 nucleotides line up with TRBD1. Germline CDR1 reads SNHLY; CDR2 reads FYNNEI. This CDR3 has 12 amino acids. Trimming at V came to 4 bases and at J to 12 bases, leaving 7 bases not matched to a gene. The CDR3 DNA reads TGTGCCAGCAGTGTACGGACAGGGCAGAACACCTTC. Its translation: CASSVRTGQNTF.

The rearrangement links TRBV2 to TRBJ1-1; D gene ambiguous. The germline V gene encodes CDR1 SNHLY and CDR2 FYNNEI. The CDR3 has 15 amino acids. Trimming removed 2 bases from V and 5 bases from J, with 15 bases in between. In nucleotides, the CDR3 is TGTGCCAGCAGTGAACGCGCAACCTCGATAACTGAAGCTTTCTTT. Its translation: CASSERATSITEAFF.

V and J are TRBV7-2 and TRBJ2-2; 8 nucleotides agree with TRBD1. The CDR3 covers 14 residues. V lost 3 bases and J lost 5; bases outside the gene matches: 2. Germline assignment: CDR1 SGHTA and CDR2 FQGNSA. The CDR3 loop reads CASSLRQGTGELFF. For the CDR3, the DNA is TGTGCCAGCAGCTTGAGACAGGGGACCGGGGAGCTGTTTTTT. The full variable domain, its missing parts supplied by reference TRBV7-2 and TRBJ2-2, is GAGVSQSPSNKVTEKGKDVELRCDPISGHTALYWYRQSLGQGLEFLIYFQGNSAPDKSGLPSDRFSAERTGGSVSTLTIQRTQQEDSAVYLCASSLRQGTGELFFGEGSRLTVL.

The V and J genes are TRBV5-1 and TRBJ1-2; D call uncertain. CDR1 is SGHRS, CDR2 YFSETQ, per germline. Trimming cost V 0 bases and J 7 bases, with 10 bases left between them. The CDR3 length is 13 residues. CDR3 in amino acids: CASSLGSLGGYTF. As DNA, the CDR3 is TGCGCCAGCAGCTTGGGATCGCTCGGTGGCTACACCTTC.

The gene calls are TRBV27 and TRBJ2-1; D might be TRBD2 (5 bases). The CDR3 covers 16 residues. Germline values: CDR1 MNHEY, CDR2 SMNVEV (reference sequence). Trimming took 1 base from V and 0 from J, leaving 10 bases between them. The CDR3 here is CASSLYPGSSYNEQFF. CDR3 nucleotide sequence: TGTGCCAGCAGTTTATACCCTGGGAGCTCCTACAATGAGCAGTTCTTC.

The chain links TRBV9 to TRBJ2-3, with D hard to call. CDR1 and CDR2 from the germline V gene are SGDLS and YYNGEE. The V gene lost 2 bases and the J gene lost 3 bases, with 4 bases spanning the gap. This CDR3 contains 12 residues. The chain's CDR3 is CASSVFTDTQYF. CDR3 bases: TGTGCCAGCAGCGTGTTTACAGATACGCAGTATTTT.

The chain recombines TRBV19 with TRBJ2-6; D unresolved. Per the germline V gene, CDR1 is LNHDA and CDR2 is SQIVND (reference sequence). Between the trimmed V and J ends, which lost 3 bases and 0 bases, there was a span of 6 bases. The length of the CDR3 is 15 residues. This chain's CDR3 is CASSIFASGANVLTF. The CDR3 DNA is TGTGCCAGTAGTATCTTTGCCTCTGGGGCCAACGTCCTGACTTTC.

This chain joins TRBV5-1 and TRBJ2-5, with TRBD1 identical over 7 bases. Germline values: CDR1 SGHRS, CDR2 YFSETQ. V lost 4 bases and J lost 5; bases outside the gene matches: 14. The CDR3 runs 16 residues. CDR3 sequence reads: CASSRTTGLGSETQYF. The CDR3 bases are TGCGCCAGCAGCAGAACGACAGGGCTAGGATCGGAGACCCAGTACTTC.